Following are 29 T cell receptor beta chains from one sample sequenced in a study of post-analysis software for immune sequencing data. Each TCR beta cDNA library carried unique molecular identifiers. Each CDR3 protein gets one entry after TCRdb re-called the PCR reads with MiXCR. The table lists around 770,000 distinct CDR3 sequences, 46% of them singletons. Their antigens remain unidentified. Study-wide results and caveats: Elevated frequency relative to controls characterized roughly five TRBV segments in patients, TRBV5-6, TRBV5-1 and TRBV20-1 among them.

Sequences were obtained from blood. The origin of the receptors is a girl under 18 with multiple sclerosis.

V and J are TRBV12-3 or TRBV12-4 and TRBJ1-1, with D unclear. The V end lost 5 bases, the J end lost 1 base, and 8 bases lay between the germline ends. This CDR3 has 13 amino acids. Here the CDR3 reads CASSTFGNTEAFF. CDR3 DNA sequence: TGTGCCAGCAGTACCTTCGGGAACACTGAAGCTTTCTTT.

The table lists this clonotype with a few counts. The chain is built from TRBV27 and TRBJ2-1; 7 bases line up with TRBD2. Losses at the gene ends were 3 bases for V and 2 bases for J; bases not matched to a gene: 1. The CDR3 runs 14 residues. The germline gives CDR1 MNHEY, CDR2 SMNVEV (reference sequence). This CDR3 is CASSFAGAYNEQFF. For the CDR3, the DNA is TGTGCCAGCAGTTTCGCGGGGGCCTACAATGAGCAGTTCTTC.

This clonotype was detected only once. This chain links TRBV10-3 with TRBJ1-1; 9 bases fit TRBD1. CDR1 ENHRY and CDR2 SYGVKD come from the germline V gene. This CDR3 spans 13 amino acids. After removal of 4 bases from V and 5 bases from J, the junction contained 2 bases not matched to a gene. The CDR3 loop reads CAISGDRGTEAFF. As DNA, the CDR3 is TGTGCCATCAGTGGTGACAGGGGGACTGAAGCTTTCTTT.

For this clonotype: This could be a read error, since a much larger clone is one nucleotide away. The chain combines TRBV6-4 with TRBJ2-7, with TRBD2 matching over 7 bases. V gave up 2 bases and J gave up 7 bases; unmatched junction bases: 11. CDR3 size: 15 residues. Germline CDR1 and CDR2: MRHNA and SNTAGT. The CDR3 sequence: CASSDEAGSYNEQYF. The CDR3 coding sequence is TGTGCCAGCAGTGACGAAGCGGGATCCTACAATGAGCAGTACTTC.

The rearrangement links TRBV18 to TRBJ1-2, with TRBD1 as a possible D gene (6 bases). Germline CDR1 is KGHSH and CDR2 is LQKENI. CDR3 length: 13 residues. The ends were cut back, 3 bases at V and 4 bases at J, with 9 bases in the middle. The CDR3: CASSPRDTYGYTF. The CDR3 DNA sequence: TGTGCCAGCTCACCTCGGGACACCTATGGCTACACCTTC.

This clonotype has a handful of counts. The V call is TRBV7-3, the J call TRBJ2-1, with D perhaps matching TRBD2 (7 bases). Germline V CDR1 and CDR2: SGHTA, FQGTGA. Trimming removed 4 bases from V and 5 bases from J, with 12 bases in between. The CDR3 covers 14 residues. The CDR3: CASSSAGADNEQFF. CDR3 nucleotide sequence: TGTGCCAGCAGCTCGGCGGGGGCTGACAATGAGCAGTTCTTC.

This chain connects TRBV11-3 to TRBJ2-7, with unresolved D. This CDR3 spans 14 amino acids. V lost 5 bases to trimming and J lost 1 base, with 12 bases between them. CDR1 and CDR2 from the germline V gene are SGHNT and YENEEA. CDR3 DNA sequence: TGTGCCAGCAGCCGGGTTGCCTCTTCCTACGAGCAGTACTTC. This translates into CASSRVASSYEQYF.

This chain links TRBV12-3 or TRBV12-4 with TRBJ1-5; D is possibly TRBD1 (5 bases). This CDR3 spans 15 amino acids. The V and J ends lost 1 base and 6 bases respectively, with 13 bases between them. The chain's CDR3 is CASSLGGRTSQPQHF. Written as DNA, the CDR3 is TGTGCCAGCAGTTTAGGGGGGAGAACCAGTCAGCCCCAGCATTTT.

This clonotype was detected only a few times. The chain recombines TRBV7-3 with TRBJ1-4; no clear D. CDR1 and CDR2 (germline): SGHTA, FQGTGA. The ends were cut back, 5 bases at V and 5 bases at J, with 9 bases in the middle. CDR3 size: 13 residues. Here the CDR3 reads CASSGGPNEKLFF. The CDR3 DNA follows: TGTGCCAGCAGCGGCGGCCCAAATGAAAAACTGTTTTTT.

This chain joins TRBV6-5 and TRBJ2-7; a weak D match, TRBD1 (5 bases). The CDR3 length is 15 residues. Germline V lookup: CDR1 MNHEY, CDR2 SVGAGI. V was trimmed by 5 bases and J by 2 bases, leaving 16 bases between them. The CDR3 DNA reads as TGTGCCAGCAGTCGGGCCCCTCAGGGAACCTACGAGCAGTACTTC. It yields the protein CASSRAPQGTYEQYF.

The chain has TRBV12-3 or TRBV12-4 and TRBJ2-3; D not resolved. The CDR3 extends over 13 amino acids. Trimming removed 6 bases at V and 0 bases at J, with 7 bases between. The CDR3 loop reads CASRKTSTDTQYF. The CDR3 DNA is TGTGCCAGCAGAAAAACAAGCACAGATACGCAGTATTTT.

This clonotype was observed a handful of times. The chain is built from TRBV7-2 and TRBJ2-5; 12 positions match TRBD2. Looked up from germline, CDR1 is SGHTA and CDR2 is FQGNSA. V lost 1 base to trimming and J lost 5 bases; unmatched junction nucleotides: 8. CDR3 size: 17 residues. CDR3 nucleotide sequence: TGTGCCAGCAGCTTAGGGCTAGCGGGAGGGCCTTCGGAGACCCAGTACTTC. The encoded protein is CASSLGLAGGPSETQYF.

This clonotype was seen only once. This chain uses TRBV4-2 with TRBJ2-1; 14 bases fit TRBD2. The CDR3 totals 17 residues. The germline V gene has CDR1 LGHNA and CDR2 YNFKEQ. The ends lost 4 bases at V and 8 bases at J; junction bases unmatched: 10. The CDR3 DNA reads TGTGCCAGCAGCCGTAGGCCGGGACTAGCGGGAGTAGATGAGCAGTTCTTC. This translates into CASSRRPGLAGVDEQFF.

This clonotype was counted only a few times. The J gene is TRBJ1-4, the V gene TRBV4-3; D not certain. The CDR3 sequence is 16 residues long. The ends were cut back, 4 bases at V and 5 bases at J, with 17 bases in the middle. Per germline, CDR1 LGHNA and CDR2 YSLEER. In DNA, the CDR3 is TGCGCCAGCAGCCCCCGTCCCCGGATGGACAATGAAAAACTGTTTTTT. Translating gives CASSPRPRMDNEKLFF.

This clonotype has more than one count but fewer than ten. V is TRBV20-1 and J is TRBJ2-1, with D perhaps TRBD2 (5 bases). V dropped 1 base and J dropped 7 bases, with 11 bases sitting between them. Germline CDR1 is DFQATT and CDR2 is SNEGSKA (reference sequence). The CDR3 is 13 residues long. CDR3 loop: CSARVPGMNEQFF. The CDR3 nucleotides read TGCAGTGCTAGAGTGCCCGGGATGAATGAGCAGTTCTTC.

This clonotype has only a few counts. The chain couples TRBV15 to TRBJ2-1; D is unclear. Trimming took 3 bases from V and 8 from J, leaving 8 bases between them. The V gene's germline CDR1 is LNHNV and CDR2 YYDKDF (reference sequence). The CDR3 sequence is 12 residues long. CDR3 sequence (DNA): TGTGCCACCAGCAGCGGTATGGATGAGCAGTTCTTC. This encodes CATSSGMDEQFF.

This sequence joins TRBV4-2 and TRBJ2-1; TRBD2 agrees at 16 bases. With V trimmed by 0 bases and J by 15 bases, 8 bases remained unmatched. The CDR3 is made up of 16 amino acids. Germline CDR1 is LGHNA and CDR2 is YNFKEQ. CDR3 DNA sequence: TGTGCCAGCAGCCAAGATAGGGGACTAGCGGGAGGGCCGATGTTCTTC. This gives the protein CASSQDRGLAGGPMFF.

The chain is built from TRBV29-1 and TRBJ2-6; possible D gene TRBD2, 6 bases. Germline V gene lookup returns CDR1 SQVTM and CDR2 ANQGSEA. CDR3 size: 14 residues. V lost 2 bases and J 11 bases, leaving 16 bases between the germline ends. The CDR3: CSVESSAIGDVLTF. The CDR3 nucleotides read TGCAGCGTTGAATCTAGCGCCATTGGGGACGTCCTGACTTTC.

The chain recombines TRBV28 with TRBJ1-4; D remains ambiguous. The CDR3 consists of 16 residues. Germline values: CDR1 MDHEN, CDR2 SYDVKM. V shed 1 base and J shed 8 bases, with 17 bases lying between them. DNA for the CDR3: TGTGCCAGCAGTTTATTCCCCACGGAGGTAGACGAAAAACTGTTTTTT. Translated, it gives CASSLFPTEVDEKLFF.

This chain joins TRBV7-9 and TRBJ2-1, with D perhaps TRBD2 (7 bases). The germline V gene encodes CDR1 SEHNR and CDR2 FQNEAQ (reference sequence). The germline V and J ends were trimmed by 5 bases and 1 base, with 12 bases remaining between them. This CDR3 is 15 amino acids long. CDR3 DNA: TGTGCCAGCAGCCCAGCGGGACATTCCTACAATGAGCAGTTCTTC. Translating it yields CASSPAGHSYNEQFF.

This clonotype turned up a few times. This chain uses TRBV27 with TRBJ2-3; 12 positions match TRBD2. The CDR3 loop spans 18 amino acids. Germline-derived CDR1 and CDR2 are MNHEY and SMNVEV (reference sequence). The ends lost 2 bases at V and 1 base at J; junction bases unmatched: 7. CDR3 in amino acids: CASSLRLAGAGGTDTQYF. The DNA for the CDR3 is TGTGCCAGCAGTTTACGACTAGCGGGAGCTGGAGGCACAGATACGCAGTATTTT.

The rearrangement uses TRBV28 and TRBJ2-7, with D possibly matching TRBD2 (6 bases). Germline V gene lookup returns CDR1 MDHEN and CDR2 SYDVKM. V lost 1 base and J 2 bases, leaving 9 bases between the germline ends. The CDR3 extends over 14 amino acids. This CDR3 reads CASSLSGVTYEQYF. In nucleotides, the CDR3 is TGTGCCAGCAGTTTATCGGGGGTGACCTACGAGCAGTACTTC.

The CDR3 nucleotides are TGTGCCACCAGCTCAGACAGGGCGGGAGGAAGCACAGATACGCAGTATTTT. This translates into CATSSDRAGGSTDTQYF. The chain couples TRBV15 to TRBJ2-3; TRBD2 might be the D (8 bases). V was pared by 5 bases and J by 0 bases, with 18 bases between. Germline lookup yields CDR1 LNHNV and CDR2 YYDKDF (reference sequence). This CDR3 is built from 17 residues.

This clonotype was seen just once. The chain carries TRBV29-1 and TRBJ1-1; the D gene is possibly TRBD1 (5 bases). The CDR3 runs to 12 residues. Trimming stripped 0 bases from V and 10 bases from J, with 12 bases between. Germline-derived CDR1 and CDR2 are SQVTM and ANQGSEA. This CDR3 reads CSVEDQWGRAFF. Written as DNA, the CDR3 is TGCAGCGTTGAAGATCAATGGGGGAGAGCTTTCTTT.

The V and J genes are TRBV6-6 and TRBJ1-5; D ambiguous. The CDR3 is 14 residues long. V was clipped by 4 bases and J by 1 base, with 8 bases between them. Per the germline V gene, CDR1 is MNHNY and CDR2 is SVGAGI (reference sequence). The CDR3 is CASSWAVSNQPQHF. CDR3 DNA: TGTGCCAGCAGTTGGGCAGTGAGCAATCAGCCCCAGCATTTT.

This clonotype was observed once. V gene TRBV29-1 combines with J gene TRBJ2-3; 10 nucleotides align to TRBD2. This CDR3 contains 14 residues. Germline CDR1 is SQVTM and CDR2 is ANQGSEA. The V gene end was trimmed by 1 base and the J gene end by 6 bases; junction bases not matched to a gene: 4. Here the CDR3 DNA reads TGCAGCGTTGAAGTAGCGGGAGGCCCGGATACGCAGTATTTT. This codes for CSVEVAGGPDTQYF.

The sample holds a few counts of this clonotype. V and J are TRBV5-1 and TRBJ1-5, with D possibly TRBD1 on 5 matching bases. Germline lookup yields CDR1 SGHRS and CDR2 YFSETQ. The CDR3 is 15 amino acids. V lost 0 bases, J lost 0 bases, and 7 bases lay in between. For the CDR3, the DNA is TGCGCCAGCAGCTTGGGGGGGATTAGCAATCAGCCCCAGCATTTT. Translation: CASSLGGISNQPQHF.

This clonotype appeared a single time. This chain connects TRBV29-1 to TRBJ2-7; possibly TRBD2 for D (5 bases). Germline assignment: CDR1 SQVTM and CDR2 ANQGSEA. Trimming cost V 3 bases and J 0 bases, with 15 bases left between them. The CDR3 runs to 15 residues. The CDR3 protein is CSVEYPPGVSYEQYF. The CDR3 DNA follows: TGCAGCGTTGAGTACCCTCCCGGGGTCTCCTACGAGCAGTACTTC.

CDR3 amino acids: CASSPGQGVDTQYF. The CDR3 DNA reads TGTGCCAGCAGTCCCGGACAGGGGGTGGATACGCAGTATTTT. J is TRBJ2-3 and V is TRBV6-5, with TRBD1 matching over 10 bases. The germline CDR1 and CDR2 sequences are MNHEY and SVGAGI. The length of the CDR3 is 14 residues. V trimming: 5 bases; J trimming: 6 bases; junction bases outside the gene matches: 5.